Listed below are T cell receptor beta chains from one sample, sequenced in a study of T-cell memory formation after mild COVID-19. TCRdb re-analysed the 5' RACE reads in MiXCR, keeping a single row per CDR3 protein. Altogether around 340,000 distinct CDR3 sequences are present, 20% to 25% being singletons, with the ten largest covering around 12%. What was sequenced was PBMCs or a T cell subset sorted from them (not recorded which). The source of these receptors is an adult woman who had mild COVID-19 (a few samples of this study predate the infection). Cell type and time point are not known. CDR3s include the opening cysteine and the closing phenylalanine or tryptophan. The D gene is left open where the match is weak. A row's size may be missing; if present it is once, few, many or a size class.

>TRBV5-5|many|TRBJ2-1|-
TGTGCCAGCAGCTTAGGGGGTGCCTCCTACAATGAGCAGTTCTTC
CASSLGGASYNEQFF
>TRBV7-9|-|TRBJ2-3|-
TGTGCCAGCAGCTTAGTAATGGGACCCGTCAATCGCACAGATACGCAGTATTTT
CASSLVMGPVNRTDTQYF
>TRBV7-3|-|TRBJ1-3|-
TGTGCCACTCCCACCCACGGGGGAAACACCATATATTTT
CATPTHGGNTIYF
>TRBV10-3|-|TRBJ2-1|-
TGTGCCATCAGACCTGGACCCGGGGGATACAATGAGCAGTTCTTC
CAIRPGPGGYNEQFF
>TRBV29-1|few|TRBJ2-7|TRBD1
TGCAGCGTTGAGAAAACCGGGACAGGGATTTACGAGCAGTACTTC
CSVEKTGTGIYEQYF
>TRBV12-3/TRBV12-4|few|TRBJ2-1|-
TGTGCCAGCAGTAACACCGGACCTGGGGATGAGCAGTTCTTC
CASSNTGPGDEQFF
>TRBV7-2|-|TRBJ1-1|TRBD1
TGTGCCAGCAGAAGTCGGAGGGGGCGAGACACTGAAGCTTTCTTT
CASRSRRGRDTEAFF
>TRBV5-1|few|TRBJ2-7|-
TGCGCCAGCAGCTTGACAGGTCCCCCCTACGAGCAGTACTTC
CASSLTGPPYEQYF
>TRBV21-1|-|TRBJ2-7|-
TGTGCCATCACCGGGGGGACAGCCCTGGTCGGGCAGTACTTC
CAITGGTALVGQYF
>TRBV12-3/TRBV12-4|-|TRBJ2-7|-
TGTGCCAGCAGCCCGAGGGGCCTAGGCGAGCAGTACTTC
CASSPRGLGEQYF
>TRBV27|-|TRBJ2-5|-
TGTGCCAGCAGTTTAAGTGTGGTGGAGACCCAGTACTTC
CASSLSVVETQYF
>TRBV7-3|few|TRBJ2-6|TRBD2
TGTGCCAGCAGCTCACTAGCGTACTCTGGGGCCAACGTCCTGACTTTC
CASSSLAYSGANVLTF
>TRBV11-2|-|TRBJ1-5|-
TGTGCCAGCAGCTTAGGGGGACATAGCAATCAGCCCCAGCATTTT
CASSLGGHSNQPQHF
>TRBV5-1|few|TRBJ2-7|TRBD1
TGCGCCAGCAGCTTCGGGACAGGGGATTACTACGAGCAGTACTTC
CASSFGTGDYYEQYF
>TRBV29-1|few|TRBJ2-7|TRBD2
TGCAGCGTTATTAGCGGGGACCTATCCTACGAGCAGTACTTC
CSVISGDLSYEQYF
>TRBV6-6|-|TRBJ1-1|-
TGTGCCAGCAGTTACGTGGACGGGGGGAGGCCTGAAGCTTTCTTT
CASSYVDGGRPEAFF
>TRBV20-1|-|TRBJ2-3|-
TGCAGTGCAAGGCACCCACTAGGAGGCCAAACAGATACGCAGTATTTT
CSARHPLGGQTDTQYF